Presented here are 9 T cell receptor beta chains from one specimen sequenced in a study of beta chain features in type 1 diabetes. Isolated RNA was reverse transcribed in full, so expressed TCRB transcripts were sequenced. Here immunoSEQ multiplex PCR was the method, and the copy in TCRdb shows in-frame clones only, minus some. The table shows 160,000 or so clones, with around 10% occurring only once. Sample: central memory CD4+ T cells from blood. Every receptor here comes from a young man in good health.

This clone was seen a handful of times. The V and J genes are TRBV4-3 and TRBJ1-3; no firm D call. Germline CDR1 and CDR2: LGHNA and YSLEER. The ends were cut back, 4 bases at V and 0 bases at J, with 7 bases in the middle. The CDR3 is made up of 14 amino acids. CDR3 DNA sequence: TGCGCCAGCAGCCGGGCGAGCTCTGGAAACACCATATATTTT. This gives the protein CASSRASSGNTIYF.

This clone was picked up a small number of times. The CDR3 DNA reads TGTGCCAGCAGTTACAACGGTTACTATGGCTACACCTTC. Translating it yields CASSYNGYYGYTF. The chain couples TRBV6-5 to TRBJ1-2; D gene unclear. This CDR3 comprises 13 residues. V dropped 2 bases and J dropped 3 bases, with 7 bases sitting between them. Germline-derived CDR1 and CDR2 are MNHEY and SVGAGI.

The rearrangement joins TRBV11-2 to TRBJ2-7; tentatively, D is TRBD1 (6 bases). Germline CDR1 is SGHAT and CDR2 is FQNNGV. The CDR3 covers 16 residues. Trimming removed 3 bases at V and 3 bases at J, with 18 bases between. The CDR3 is CASSFRGLQGNYEQYF. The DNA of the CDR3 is TGTGCCAGCAGCTTTAGGGGATTACAGGGTAACTACGAGCAGTACTTC.

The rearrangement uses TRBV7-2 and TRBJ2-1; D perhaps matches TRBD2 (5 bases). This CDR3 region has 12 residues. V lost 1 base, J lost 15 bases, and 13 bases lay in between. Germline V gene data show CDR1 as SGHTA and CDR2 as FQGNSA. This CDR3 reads CASSLVRGDLFF. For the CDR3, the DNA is TGTGCCAGCAGCTTAGTTCGGGGAGACCTGTTCTTC.

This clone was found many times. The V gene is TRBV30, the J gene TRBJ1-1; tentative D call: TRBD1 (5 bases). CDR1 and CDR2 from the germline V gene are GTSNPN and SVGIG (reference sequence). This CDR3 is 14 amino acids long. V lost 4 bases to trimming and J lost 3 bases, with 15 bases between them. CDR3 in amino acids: CAWKIPGWHTEAFF. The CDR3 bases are TGTGCCTGGAAGATCCCAGGGTGGCACACTGAAGCTTTCTTT.

The CDR3 sequence is CASRPGTGHQHF. Written as DNA, the CDR3 is TGTGCCAGCAGGCCCGGGACAGGGCATCAGCATTTT. V usage is TRBV25-1 and J usage is TRBJ1-5; 9 nucleotides match TRBD1. V shed 6 bases, J shed 13 bases, and the junction held 7 bases outside the gene matches. The CDR3 has 12 residues. Germline CDR1 is MGHDK and CDR2 is SYGVNS.

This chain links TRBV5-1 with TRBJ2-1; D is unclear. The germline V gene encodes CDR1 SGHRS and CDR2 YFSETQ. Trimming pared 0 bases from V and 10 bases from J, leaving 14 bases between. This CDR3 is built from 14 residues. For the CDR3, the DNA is TGCGCCAGCAGCTTGGGGTCAGCCCAGCACGAGCAGTTCTTC. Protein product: CASSLGSAQHEQFF.

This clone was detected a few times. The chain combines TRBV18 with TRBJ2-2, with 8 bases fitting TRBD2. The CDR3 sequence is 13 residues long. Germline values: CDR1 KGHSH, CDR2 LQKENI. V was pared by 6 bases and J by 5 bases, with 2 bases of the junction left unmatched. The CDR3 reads CASSQRETGELFF. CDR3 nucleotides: TGTGCCAGCTCCCAGCGGGAGACCGGGGAGCTGTTTTTT.

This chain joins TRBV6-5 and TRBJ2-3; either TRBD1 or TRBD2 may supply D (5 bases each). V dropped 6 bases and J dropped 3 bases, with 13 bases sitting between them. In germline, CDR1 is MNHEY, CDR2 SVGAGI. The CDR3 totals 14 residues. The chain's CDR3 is CASRPGRGTDTQYF. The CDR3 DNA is TGTGCCAGCAGACCGGGGCGAGGGACAGATACGCAGTATTTT.